The entry below gives a single T cell receptor beta chain sequence along with its context. The sequenced patients had an expansion of CD8+CD57+ cells seen by flow cytometry. Severe acquired aplastic anemia was diagnosed in all patients. According to the study, genomic DNA was the template for TCR beta VDJ and CDR3 profiling. Via MiXCR, TCRdb re-called the reads, giving one row per CDR3 protein. The sample has about 120,000 distinct CDR3 sequences; almost 40% are singletons. This entry comes from a study of CD8+CD57+ T cells in acquired aplastic anemia. The CDR3 length is 17 residues. Germline values: CDR1 SQVTM, CDR2 ANQGSEA. The ends lost 7 bases at V and 0 bases at J; junction bases unmatched: 11.

This clonotype was obtained from a human donor with aplastic anemia. The material sequenced was sorted CD4+, CD8+, or CD8+CD57+ T cells (not recorded which) from PBMCs. V usage is TRBV29-1 and J usage is TRBJ2-1, with 11 nucleotides matching TRBD2. The CDR3 sequence is CSAGASGGRSSYNEQFF. The DNA of the CDR3 is TGCAGCGCTGGGGCTAGCGGGGGGCGTAGCTCCTACAATGAGCAGTTCTTC.